This T cell receptor beta chain emerged from a study of CD8 T cells in ankylosing spondylitis. Findings and caveats of the study: Enrichment of disease-linked clones was reportedly significant in matched ankylosing spondylitis synovial fluid.

The V gene lost 3 bases and the J gene lost 0 bases, with 6 bases spanning the gap. The germline V gene encodes CDR1 MRHNA and CDR2 SNTAGT. This CDR3 has 14 residues. This clonotype was seen ten or more times. Its specificity is not known. Each TCR beta library was made by quantitative 5'-RACE that incorporated molecular barcodes. MiXCR was run by TCRdb on the 5' RACE reads, yielding one entry per CDR3 protein. The table lists 150,000 to 250,000 distinct CDR3 sequences, roughly 13% of them singletons. Material: blood, either unsorted or a sorted T cell fraction (not recorded which). The chain links TRBV6-4 to TRBJ2-1; D might be TRBD1 (5 bases). This TCR came from a male donor with ankylosing spondylitis or in good health (not recorded which). The DNA for the CDR3 is TGTGCCAGCAGTGAGGACAACTCCTACAATGAGCAGTTCTTC. Protein: CASSEDNSYNEQFF.